This T cell receptor (beta chain) was obtained from a study of blood T cell repertoires in COVID-19. Study overall: The United States, Italy and Spain provided the acute and convalescent COVID-19 samples. T cells, B-cell-depleted T cells, or PBMCs supplied cDNA or gDNA.

Germline-derived CDR1 and CDR2 are KGHDR and SFDVKD. CDR3 size: 16 residues. With V trimmed by 5 bases and J by 5 bases, 11 bases remained unmatched. This clone was recorded only once. In the source study's methods: Estimated nucleated cell counts came from reference gene primer amplification. Produced via immunoSEQ multiplex PCR; TCRdb's table is partial and in-frame only. The D gene and trimming were derived from the DNA, and the V and J assignments and clone size from that table. The sample holds 35,000 to 50,000 clones; 92% are singletons and the top ten take 9.2%. This sequence joins TRBV24-1 and TRBJ1-2, with 9 positions matching TRBD1. The TCR sequence derives from a man aged 50 or older with active COVID-19. Sequencing input: peripheral blood. In DNA, the CDR3 is TGTGCCACCAGTGGGACAGGGGTGTCCCAAAATTATGGCTACACCTTC. Translated, it gives CATSGTGVSQNYGYTF.